This entry features one TCR beta chain sequence. This sample is part of a study of blood T cell repertoires in COVID-19. Study details: Acute and convalescent COVID-19 specimens originated in the United States, Italy and Spain. In each case, the material was cDNA or gDNA derived from T cells, B-cell-depleted T cells, or PBMCs.

From germline, CDR1 is SGHVS and CDR2 FNYEAQ. V gave up 3 bases and J gave up 0 bases; unmatched junction bases: 6. The CDR3 has 16 residues. Cohorts were based on clinical histories the participants reported. What the recovered Cohort 3 donors had was two negative PCRs, clearance, or symptom resolution. The assay was immunoSEQ multiplex PCR, and TCRdb's table has in-frame clones only and misses some. The sample has about 160,000 clones, 75% to 90% seen once. The clonotype comes from a woman aged 60-75 years who had recovered from COVID-19. The chain uses TRBV7-6 and TRBJ2-3; TRBD2 aligns across 7 bases. The sample comprised PBMCs or T cells enriched from blood (not recorded which). The CDR3 protein is CASSLGGGGSTDTQYF. CDR3 coding DNA: TGTGCCAGCAGCTTGGGCGGGGGTGGTAGCACAGATACGCAGTATTTT.